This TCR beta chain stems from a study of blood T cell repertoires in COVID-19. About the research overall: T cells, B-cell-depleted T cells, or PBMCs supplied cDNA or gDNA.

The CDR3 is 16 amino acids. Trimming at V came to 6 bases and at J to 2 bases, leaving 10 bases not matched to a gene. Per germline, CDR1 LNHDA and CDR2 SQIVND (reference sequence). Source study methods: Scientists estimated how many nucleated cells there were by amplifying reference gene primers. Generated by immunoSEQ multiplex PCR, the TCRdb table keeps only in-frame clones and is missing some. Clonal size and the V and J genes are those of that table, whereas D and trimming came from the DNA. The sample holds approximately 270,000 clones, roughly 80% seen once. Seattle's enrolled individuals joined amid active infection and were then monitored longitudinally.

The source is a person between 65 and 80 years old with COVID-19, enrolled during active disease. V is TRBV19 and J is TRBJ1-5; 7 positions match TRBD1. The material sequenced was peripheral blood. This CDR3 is CASSGRGGDGNQPQHF. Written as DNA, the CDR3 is TGTGCCAGTAGCGGGCGAGGGGGCGATGGCAATCAGCCCCAGCATTTT. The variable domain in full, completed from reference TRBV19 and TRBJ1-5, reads DGGITQSPKYLFRKEGQNVTLSCEQNLNHDAMYWYRQDPGQGLRLIYYSQIVNDFQKGDIAEGYSVSREKKESFPLTVTSAQKNPTAFYLCASSGRGGDGNQPQHFGDGTRLSIL.